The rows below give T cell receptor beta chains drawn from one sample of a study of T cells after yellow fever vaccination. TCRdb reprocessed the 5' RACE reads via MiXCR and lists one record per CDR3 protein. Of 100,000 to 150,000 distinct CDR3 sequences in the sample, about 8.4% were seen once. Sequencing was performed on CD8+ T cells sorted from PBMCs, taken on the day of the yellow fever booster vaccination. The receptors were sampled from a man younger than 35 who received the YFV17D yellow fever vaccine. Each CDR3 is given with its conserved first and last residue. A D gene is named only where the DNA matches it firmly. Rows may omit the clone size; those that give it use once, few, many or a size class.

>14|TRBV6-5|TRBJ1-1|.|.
CASSSGIMNTEAFF
TGTGCCAGCAGCTCAGGGATCATGAACACTGAAGCTTTCTTT
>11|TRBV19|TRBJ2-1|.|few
CATGYYNEQFF
TGTGCTACAGGGTACTACAATGAGCAGTTCTTC
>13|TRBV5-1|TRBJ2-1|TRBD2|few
CASSFRGGNEQFF
TGCGCCAGCAGCTTCCGCGGGGGCAATGAGCAGTTCTTC
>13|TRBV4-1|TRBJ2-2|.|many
CASSAGFTGELFF
TGCGCCAGCAGCGCAGGGTTCACCGGGGAGCTGTTTTTT
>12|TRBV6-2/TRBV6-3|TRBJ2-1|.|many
CASSSPYNEQFF
TGTGCCAGCAGTTCGCCCTACAATGAGCAGTTCTTC
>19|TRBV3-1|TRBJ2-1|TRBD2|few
CASSQDPGSGGTSYNEQFF
TGTGCCAGCAGCCAAGATCCGGGTAGCGGGGGCACCTCCTACAATGAGCAGTTCTTC
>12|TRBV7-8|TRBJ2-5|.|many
CASSLAFETQYF
TGTGCCAGCAGCTTAGCGTTCGAGACCCAGTACTTC
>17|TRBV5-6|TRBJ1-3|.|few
CASSLGTVESSGNTIYF
TGTGCCAGCAGCTTGGGGACAGTTGAATCCTCTGGAAACACCATATATTTT
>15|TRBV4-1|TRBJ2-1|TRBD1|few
CASSPRQGPDNEQFF
TGCGCCAGCAGCCCTCGACAGGGTCCGGACAATGAGCAGTTCTTC
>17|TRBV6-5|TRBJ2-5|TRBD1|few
CASSRSGTGAFQETQYF
TGTGCCAGCAGCCGTTCCGGGACAGGTGCCTTCCAAGAGACCCAGTACTTC
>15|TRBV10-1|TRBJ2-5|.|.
CASVIRGGTQETQYF
TGCGCCAGCGTGATTAGGGGGGGGACCCAAGAGACCCAGTACTTC
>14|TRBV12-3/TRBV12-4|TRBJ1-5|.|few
CASSSVGGKRPQHF
TGTGCCAGCAGTTCTGTGGGGGGGAAGAGGCCCCAGCATTTT
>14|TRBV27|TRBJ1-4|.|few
CASSSPGAGEKLFF
TGTGCCAGCAGTTCCCCCGGGGCCGGTGAAAAACTGTTTTTT
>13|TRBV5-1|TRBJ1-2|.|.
CASSLDGTNGYTF
TGCGCCAGCAGCTTGGACGGGACGAATGGCTACACCTTC
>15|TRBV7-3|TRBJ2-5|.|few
CASSLLQGLQETQYF
TGTGCCAGCAGCCTGTTGCAGGGGCTTCAAGAGACCCAGTACTTC
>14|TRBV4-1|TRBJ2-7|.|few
CASSQEPVRYEQYF
TGCGCCAGCAGCCAAGAGCCGGTAAGGTACGAGCAGTACTTC
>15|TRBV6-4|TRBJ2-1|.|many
CASSVRGGSYNEQFF
TGTGCCAGCAGTGTTCGGGGAGGATCCTACAATGAGCAGTTCTTC
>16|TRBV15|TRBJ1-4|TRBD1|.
CATSKPATGGYEKLFF
TGTGCCACCAGCAAACCGGCGACAGGGGGGTATGAAAAACTGTTTTTT
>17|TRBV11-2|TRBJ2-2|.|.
CASSNLRGGPGTGELFF
TGTGCCAGCAGCAACTTGCGGGGAGGCCCGGGCACCGGGGAGCTGTTTTTT
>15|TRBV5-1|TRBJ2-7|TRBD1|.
CASSYAGTGNNEQYF
TGCGCCAGCAGCTACGCCGGGACAGGGAACAACGAGCAGTACTTC
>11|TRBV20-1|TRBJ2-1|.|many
CSATPGYEQFF
TGCAGTGCTACCCCTGGATATGAGCAGTTCTTC
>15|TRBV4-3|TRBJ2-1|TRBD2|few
CASSQELAGGYEQFF
TGCGCCAGCAGCCAAGAACTAGCGGGGGGATATGAGCAGTTCTTC
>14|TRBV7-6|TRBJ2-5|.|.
CASSFSGYQETQYF
TGTGCCAGCAGCTTCTCCGGGTACCAAGAGACCCAGTACTTC
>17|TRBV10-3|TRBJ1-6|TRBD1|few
CAISSGQGSGSDSPLHF
TGTGCCATCAGTTCGGGACAGGGGTCAGGTTCGGATTCACCCCTCCACTTT
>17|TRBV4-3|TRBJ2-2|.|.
CASSQPSQGPDTGELFF
TGCGCCAGCAGCCAACCTTCGCAGGGGCCGGACACCGGGGAGCTGTTTTTT
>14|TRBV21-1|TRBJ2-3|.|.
CASSKEQGGDTQYF
TGTGCCAGCAGCAAAGAACAGGGAGGAGATACGCAGTATTTT
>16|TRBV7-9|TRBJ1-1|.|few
CASSSRRTAVNTEAFF
TGTGCCAGCAGCTCCCGCCGGACAGCCGTGAACACTGAAGCTTTCTTT
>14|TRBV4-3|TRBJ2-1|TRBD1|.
CASGVGTGVREQFF
TGCGCCAGCGGGGTTGGGACAGGGGTAAGGGAGCAGTTCTTC
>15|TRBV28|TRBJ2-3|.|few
CASSQESLGADTQYF
TGTGCCAGCAGTCAGGAGTCCCTGGGTGCAGATACGCAGTATTTT
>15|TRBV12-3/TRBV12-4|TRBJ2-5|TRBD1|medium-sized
CASSLGQGAIETQYF
TGTGCCAGCAGTTTGGGTCAGGGGGCAATAGAGACCCAGTACTTC
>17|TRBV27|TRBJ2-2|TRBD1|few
CASSLGTDVWNTGELFF
TGTGCCAGCAGCCTAGGGACAGACGTTTGGAACACCGGGGAGCTGTTTTTT
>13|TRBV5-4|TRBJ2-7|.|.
CASRPGQDYEQYF
TGTGCCAGCAGACCGGGACAAGACTACGAGCAGTACTTC
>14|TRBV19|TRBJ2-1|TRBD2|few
CASSHPGLGNEQFF
TGTGCCAGTAGTCATCCCGGACTAGGCAATGAGCAGTTCTTC
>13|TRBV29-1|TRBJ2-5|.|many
CSVDRDIQETQYF
TGCAGCGTGGATCGGGACATACAAGAGACCCAGTACTTC
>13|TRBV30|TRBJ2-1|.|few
CACAGNGGNEQFF
TGTGCCTGCGCCGGGAATGGTGGGAATGAGCAGTTCTTC
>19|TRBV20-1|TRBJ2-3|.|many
CSAREADGGPTLITDTQYF
TGCAGTGCTAGAGAGGCGGACGGGGGGCCTACCCTTATCACAGATACGCAGTATTTT
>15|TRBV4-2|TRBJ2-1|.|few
CASTQGRGLYNEQFF
TGTGCCAGCACCCAGGGCAGGGGATTATACAATGAGCAGTTCTTC
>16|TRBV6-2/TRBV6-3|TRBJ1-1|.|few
CASSYSPSGGYTEAFF
TGTGCCAGCAGTTACTCCCCGTCTGGGGGGTACACTGAAGCTTTCTTT
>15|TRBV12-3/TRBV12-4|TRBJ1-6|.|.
CASTHSRTENSPLHF
TGTGCCAGCACACATTCGCGGACAGAGAATTCACCCCTCCACTTT
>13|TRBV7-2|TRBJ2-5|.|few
CASSFRVQETQYF
TGTGCCAGCAGCTTTCGGGTTCAAGAGACCCAGTACTTC
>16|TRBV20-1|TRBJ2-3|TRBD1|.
CSASRLGQDFTDTQYF
TGCAGTGCTTCTAGGTTGGGACAGGATTTCACAGATACGCAGTATTTT
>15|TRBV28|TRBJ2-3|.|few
CASSFGALFTDTQYF
TGTGCCAGCAGTTTTGGGGCACTCTTCACAGATACGCAGTATTTT
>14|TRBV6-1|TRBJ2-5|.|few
CASSEGYRVETQYF
TGTGCCAGCAGTGAAGGGTATCGGGTAGAGACCCAGTACTTC
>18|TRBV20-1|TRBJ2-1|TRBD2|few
CSARSGTSGGSYYNEQFF
TGCAGTGCTAGAAGCGGGACTAGCGGGGGGTCATACTACAATGAGCAGTTCTTC
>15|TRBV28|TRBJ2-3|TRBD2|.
CASSLGLAVADTQYF
TGTGCCAGCAGTCTAGGACTAGCGGTGGCAGATACGCAGTATTTT
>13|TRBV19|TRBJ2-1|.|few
CASSWTLMFEQFF
TGTGCCAGTAGTTGGACTCTTATGTTTGAGCAGTTCTTC
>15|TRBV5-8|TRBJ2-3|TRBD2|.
CASTWGTSGTDTQYF
TGTGCCAGCACTTGGGGGACTAGCGGCACAGATACGCAGTATTTT
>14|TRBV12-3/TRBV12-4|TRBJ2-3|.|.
CASSLGSSTDTQYF
TGTGCCAGCAGTTTAGGGTCTAGCACAGATACGCAGTATTTT
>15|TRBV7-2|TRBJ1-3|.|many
CASSLGVGPGNTIYF
TGTGCCAGCAGCTTAGGTGTGGGCCCTGGAAACACCATATATTTT
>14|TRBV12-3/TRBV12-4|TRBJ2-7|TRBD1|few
CASSLGQATYEQYF
TGTGCCAGCAGTTTGGGACAGGCAACCTACGAGCAGTACTTC
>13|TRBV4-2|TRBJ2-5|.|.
CASSQALGKTQYF
TGTGCCAGCAGCCAAGCCTTAGGGAAGACCCAGTACTTC
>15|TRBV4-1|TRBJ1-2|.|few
CASSQGHRQGDGYTF
TGCGCCAGCAGCCAAGGGCATAGGCAGGGAGATGGCTACACCTTC
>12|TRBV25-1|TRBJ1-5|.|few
CASSQYNQPQHF
TGTGCCAGCAGTCAGTACAATCAGCCCCAGCATTTT
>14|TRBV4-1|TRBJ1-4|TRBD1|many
CASSLQGEDEKLFF
TGCGCCAGCAGCCTCCAGGGGGAGGATGAAAAACTGTTTTTT
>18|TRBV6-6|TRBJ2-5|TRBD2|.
CASSYSLAGGPGQETQYF
TGTGCCAGCAGTTACTCGTTAGCGGGGGGGCCAGGCCAAGAGACCCAGTACTTC
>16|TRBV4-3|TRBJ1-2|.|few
CASSQGDLNRVEGYTF
TGCGCCAGCAGCCAAGGGGACCTGAACAGGGTCGAGGGCTACACCTTC
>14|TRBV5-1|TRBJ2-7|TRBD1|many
CASSPADRENEQYF
TGCGCCAGCAGCCCGGCGGACAGGGAGAACGAGCAGTACTTC
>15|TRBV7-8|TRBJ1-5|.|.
CASSLGHGVDQPQHF
TGTGCCAGCAGCTTAGGTCACGGGGTGGACCAGCCCCAGCATTTT
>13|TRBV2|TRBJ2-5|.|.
CASSENAGETQYF
TGTGCCAGCAGTGAAAACGCGGGGGAGACCCAGTACTTC
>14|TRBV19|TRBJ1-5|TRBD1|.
CASSMGQGNQPQHF
TGTGCCAGTAGTATGGGACAGGGGAATCAGCCCCAGCATTTT